What follows are 3 T cell receptor beta chains derived from one specimen sequenced in a study of blood T cell repertoires in COVID-19 (dated by TCRdb to the early 2020s). Library prep was done by the immunoSEQ multiplex PCR assay. Imported from immuneACCESS, the table was reduced by TCRdb to in-frame sequences with V and J called. These copies leave out some clones; in studies compared against another copy, an unresolved V gene accounts for under half, and the cause of the remainder is not known. The sample table records 150,000 to 200,000 clones; 80% to 85% of these occur just once. Together, the top ten hold about 2.7% of the sample. The sequenced sample was peripheral blood. The receptors derive from a human donor with acute or convalescent COVID-19. The donor label of this sample is uncertain.

The rearrangement joins TRBV5-1 to TRBJ2-2, with D tentatively TRBD1 (5 bases). This CDR3 contains 15 residues. Germline assignment: CDR1 SGHRS and CDR2 YFSETQ. V lost 0 bases and J lost 4, with 10 bases in between. For the CDR3, the DNA is TGCGCCAGCAGCTTGGCAGGGTGGGGCACCGGGGAGCTGTTTTTT. This codes for CASSLAGWGTGELFF.

This clone was counted a single time. The rearrangement links TRBV5-5 to TRBJ2-3, with D perhaps TRBD1 (6 bases). CDR3 length: 15 residues. Trimming took off 4 bases at V and 0 bases at J, with 12 bases between the two ends. CDR1 and CDR2 (germline): SGHKS, YYEKEE (reference sequence). This chain's CDR3 is CASSTGGGSTDTQYF. DNA of the CDR3: TGTGCCAGCAGCACTGGGGGCGGAAGCACAGATACGCAGTATTTT.

This chain links TRBV28 with TRBJ2-1, with 12 bases that match TRBD2. Germline V CDR1 and CDR2: MDHEN, SYDVKM. V lost 3 bases and J lost 8; bases outside the gene matches: 5. The CDR3 is 15 amino acids. CDR3 nucleotide sequence: TGTGCCAGCAGTTTCCCTAGCGGGAGGGCCGATGAGCAGTTCTTC. The encoded protein is CASSFPSGRADEQFF.